The 23 T cell receptor beta chains presented below share a single source sample, sequenced in a study of cytomegalovirus exposure and HLA in healthy donors (dated 2017 in TCRdb). Libraries were constructed by the immunoSEQ multiplex PCR assay. For the multiplex PCR, a mixture combining 60 forward primers for TCR Vbeta segments and 13 reverse primers for TCR Jbeta segments was used. TCRdb's version of the immuneACCESS table is confined to in-frame rearrangements and falls short of the full clone set. An unresolved V gene accounts for under half of the shortfall where checked; the remainder is of unknown origin. For this sample there are 150,000 to 200,000 clones; around four fifths appear just once. Approximately 10% of the sample goes to the ten largest clones. Sequencing was performed on PBMCs. The receptors were gathered from a man between 18 and 29 years old in good health and CMV-seropositive.

This clone has only one observation. This CDR3 fails to terminate in the conserved phenylalanine or tryptophan, so it likely reflects a read error. V is TRBV2 and J is TRBJ1-6, with a weak D call TRBD1 (6 bases). The germline V gene has CDR1 SNHLY and CDR2 FYNNEI. The CDR3 totals 13 residues. V was trimmed by 5 bases and J by 6 bases, leaving 8 bases between them. The CDR3, as DNA: TGTGCCAGCAGTTGGACAGCTAATTCACCCCTCCACCTT. It specifies CASSWTANSPLHL.

This chain connects TRBV27 to TRBJ2-1; unclear D gene. The germline V gene encodes CDR1 MNHEY and CDR2 SMNVEV (reference sequence). The length of the CDR3 is 15 residues. Trimming cost V 3 bases and J 7 bases, with 16 bases left between them. CDR3 bases: TGTGCCAGCAGTTTTTACGCCCGACAAAATAATGAGCAGTTCTTC. It is translated as CASSFYARQNNEQFF.

J is TRBJ2-7 and V is TRBV28; the D gene is possibly TRBD1 (6 bases). V was clipped by 8 bases and J by 6 bases, with 23 bases between them. The CDR3 loop spans 15 amino acids. CDR1 is MDHEN and CDR2 is SYDVKM in the germline V gene. CDR3 in amino acids: CASGHGAVTGREQYF. The CDR3 coding sequence is TGTGCCAGCGGTCATGGGGCTGTTACAGGGCGCGAGCAGTACTTC.

The genes are TRBV6-6 and TRBJ2-2; a weak D match, TRBD1 (6 bases). V was clipped by 0 bases and J by 4 bases, with 12 bases between them. Germline V gene sequence: CDR1 MNHNY, CDR2 SVGAGI (reference sequence). CDR3 length: 16 residues. The CDR3 protein is CASSYSHLGGTGELFF. The CDR3 bases are TGTGCCAGCAGTTACTCGCATTTAGGGGGCACCGGGGAGCTGTTTTTT.

V is TRBV27 and J is TRBJ2-2; perhaps TRBD2 as D (6 bases). Germline CDR1 reads MNHEY; CDR2 reads SMNVEV (reference sequence). V was trimmed by 4 bases and J by 8 bases, leaving 14 bases between them. CDR3 size: 14 residues. The CDR3 DNA reads as TGTGCCAGCAGTTCCCTGGGGGGTGGGGGGGAGCTGTTTTTT. Translated, it gives CASSSLGGGGELFF.

The rearrangement uses TRBV6-5 and TRBJ2-7; D is ambiguous. The germline V and J ends were trimmed by 0 bases and 2 bases, with 5 bases remaining between them. This CDR3 region has 13 residues. Germline-derived CDR1 and CDR2 are MNHEY and SVGAGI. CDR3 coding DNA: TGTGCCAGCAGTTACTCCACTACCTACGAGCAGTACTTC. Its protein product is CASSYSTTYEQYF.

A note on this clone: Because it lacks the conserved phenylalanine or tryptophan at the end, this CDR3 is likely a read error. The CDR3, as DNA: TGTGCCAGCAGCGAACGGTCGGTTGTCACCCTCCACCTT. This codes for CASSERSVVTLHL. V is TRBV6-1 and J is TRBJ1-6, with no clear D. The CDR3 is 13 residues long. Trimming took 6 bases from V and 14 from J, leaving 17 bases between them. Germline CDR1 and CDR2: MNHNS and SASEGT.

The chain links TRBV20-1 to TRBJ2-1; D is uncertain. The CDR3 spans 11 residues. V shed 7 bases and J shed 4 bases, with 8 bases lying between them. Germline CDR1 reads DFQATT; CDR2 reads SNEGSKA (reference sequence). In DNA, the CDR3 is TGCAGTGTTGAGGCGTACAATGAGCAGTTCTTC. It codes for CSVEAYNEQFF.

The chain has TRBV7-9 and TRBJ2-2, with 7 bases aligning to TRBD2. The length of the CDR3 is 15 residues. The V and J ends lost 5 bases and 7 bases, in that order; junction bases with no gene match: 10. CDR1 and CDR2 (germline): SEHNR, FQNEAQ (reference sequence). CDR3 nucleotides: TGTGCCAGCAGCCCGTCTCAGCGGGGAAACGGGGAGCTGTTTTTT. Protein sequence: CASSPSQRGNGELFF.

The gene calls are TRBV6-1 and TRBJ2-3, with D perhaps TRBD2 (6 bases). The CDR3 totals 12 residues. CDR1 is MNHNS and CDR2 is SASEGT in the germline V gene. V was pared by 5 bases and J by 6 bases, with 9 bases between. The CDR3 region has the DNA TGTGCCAGCAGTACGACTAGGGATACGCAGTATTTT. Translation gives CASSTTRDTQYF.

This rearrangement joins TRBV5-1 to TRBJ2-7; 7 bases map to TRBD1. CDR3 length: 14 residues. Losses at the gene ends were 4 bases for V and 5 bases for J; bases not matched to a gene: 9. CDR1 is SGHRS, CDR2 YFSETQ, per germline. The chain's CDR3 is CASSPLTGINEQYF. The CDR3 nucleotides are TGCGCCAGCAGCCCCCTGACAGGGATCAACGAGCAGTACTTC. The full variable domain, completed using reference TRBV5-1 and TRBJ2-7, is KAGVTQTPRYLIKTRGQQVTLSCSPISGHRSVSWYQQTPGQGLQFLFEYFSETQRNKGNFPGRFSGRQFSNSRSEMNVSTLELGDSALYLCASSPLTGINEQYFGPGTRLTVT.

V and J are TRBV15 and TRBJ2-1, with 9 bases aligning to TRBD2. This CDR3 is 17 amino acids long. Germline V gene data show CDR1 as LNHNV and CDR2 as YYDKDF (reference sequence). V lost 0 bases to trimming and J lost 10 bases; unmatched junction nucleotides: 13. The CDR3: CATSRDRAGGVSEEQFF. The CDR3 bases are TGTGCCACCAGCAGAGATCGGGCGGGAGGGGTATCGGAGGAGCAGTTCTTC.

Within the sample, this clone is medium-sized. V and J are TRBV21-1 and TRBJ1-2. TRBV21-1 is designated a pseudogene. The CDR3 consists of 16 residues. The CDR3: CASSKGGSGGGSGYTF. CDR3 coding DNA: TGTGCCAGCAGCAAAGGAGGCAGTGGGGGGGGTTCTGGCTACACCTTC.

The V call is TRBV18, the J call TRBJ1-4; perhaps TRBD1 as D (6 bases). The CDR3 has 15 residues. Trimming stripped 1 base from V and 5 bases from J, with 11 bases between. Germline CDR1 is KGHSH and CDR2 is LQKENI. Here the CDR3 DNA reads TGTGCCAGCTCACCACGGAACAGGGAGAATGAAAAACTGTTTTTT. This encodes CASSPRNRENEKLFF.

The V gene is TRBV18, the J gene TRBJ1-4; perhaps TRBD1 as D (6 bases). V shed 6 bases and J shed 1 base, with 12 bases lying between them. Per the germline V gene, CDR1 is KGHSH and CDR2 is LQKENI. The CDR3 sequence is 15 residues long. CDR3 sequence reads: CASSHRDRTNEKLFF. The CDR3 region has the DNA TGTGCCAGCTCCCACAGGGACCGAACTAATGAAAAACTGTTTTTT.

This chain connects TRBV13 to TRBJ2-3, with 7 bases that match TRBD1. CDR1 PRHDT and CDR2 FYEKMQ come from the germline V gene (reference sequence). Trimming took 3 bases from V and 3 from J; bases not matched to a gene: 3. This CDR3 has 14 amino acids. CDR3 protein: CASSFRGSTDTQYF. In DNA form, the CDR3 reads TGTGCCAGCAGCTTCAGGGGGAGTACAGATACGCAGTATTTT.

This clone was seen more than once but under ten times. CDR3 sequence: CASSLAGFPVYEQYF. In DNA, the CDR3 is TGTGCCAGCAGTTTGGCAGGGTTCCCGGTCTACGAGCAGTACTTC. The chain combines TRBV27 with TRBJ2-7, with D possibly being TRBD1 (5 bases). V was trimmed by 3 bases and J by 3 bases, leaving 15 bases between them. Germline values: CDR1 MNHEY, CDR2 SMNVEV (reference sequence). This CDR3 has 15 residues.

This clone has only a few counts. The chain combines TRBV6-5 with TRBJ2-7; D gene uncertain. This CDR3 region has 13 residues. Trimming stripped 0 bases from V and 1 base from J, with 4 bases between. Per germline, CDR1 MNHEY and CDR2 SVGAGI. The CDR3 loop reads CASSYSRSYEQYF. CDR3 nucleotides: TGTGCCAGCAGTTACTCCCGTTCCTACGAGCAGTACTTC.

This clone has a single count. This sequence joins TRBV5-1 and TRBJ1-4; possible D gene TRBD1, 6 bases. The CDR3 totals 14 residues. Germline values: CDR1 SGHRS, CDR2 YFSETQ. V was shortened by 0 bases and J by 4 bases, with 7 bases between the two germline ends. The CDR3 spells CASSLGGGNEKLFF. DNA of the CDR3: TGCGCCAGCAGCTTGGGAGGGGGTAATGAAAAACTGTTTTTT.

The V gene is TRBV10-3, the J gene TRBJ2-6, with D possibly being TRBD2 (6 bases). Per germline, CDR1 ENHRY and CDR2 SYGVKD. Trimming cost V 11 bases and J 4 bases, with 12 bases left between them. The CDR3 has 13 amino acids. The CDR3: CAVGEAGANVLTF. In DNA form, the CDR3 reads TGTGCCGTAGGGGAGGCCGGGGCCAACGTCCTGACTTTC.

This sequence joins TRBV5-6 and TRBJ1-1; TRBD1 matches at 7 bases. With 0 bases clipped from V and 5 bases from J, the junction kept 10 bases outside the gene matches. CDR3 size: 16 residues. Germline assignment: CDR1 SGHDT and CDR2 YYEEEE. CDR3 sequence (DNA): TGTGCCAGCAGCTTGGTGGCAGGCAGGGGGATTACTGAAGCTTTCTTT. Its translation: CASSLVAGRGITEAFF.

The chain combines TRBV18 with TRBJ2-7; the D gene is possibly TRBD2 (5 bases). CDR3 length: 11 amino acids. Germline V gives CDR1 KGHSH, CDR2 LQKENI. V was shortened by 6 bases and J by 7 bases, with 10 bases between the two germline ends. The CDR3 reads CASSPSGEQYF. Here the CDR3 DNA reads TGTGCCAGCTCCCCATCGGGGGAGCAGTACTTC.

The chain carries TRBV5-6 and TRBJ2-7; a weak D match, TRBD2 (6 bases). V lost 5 bases, J lost 3 bases, and 12 bases lay in between. CDR1 and CDR2 (germline): SGHDT, YYEEEE. The CDR3 is made up of 13 amino acids. The chain's CDR3 is CASSAGLDYEQYF. The CDR3, as DNA: TGTGCCAGCAGTGCGGGACTGGACTACGAGCAGTACTTC.